This TCR beta chain comes out of a study of blood T cell repertoires in COVID-19. Study context: The samples span acute and convalescent COVID-19 from the United States, Italy and Spain. The analysed material was cDNA or gDNA that came from T cells, B-cell-depleted T cells, or PBMCs.

The length of the CDR3 is 14 residues. Trimming removed 8 bases from V and 3 bases from J, with 17 bases in between. The germline V gene encodes CDR1 SGHAT and CDR2 FQNNGV. In the source study's methods: Amplified reference gene primers provided the basis for estimating nucleated cell counts. Generated by immunoSEQ multiplex PCR, the TCRdb table keeps only in-frame clones and is missing some. V, J and clone size derive from that table, while D and trimming were established from the DNA sequence. The sample holds some 87,000 clones, over 80% seen once. The chain uses TRBV11-2 and TRBJ2-7; maybe TRBD1 (6 bases). Material: peripheral blood. The TCR sequence derives from a woman in her seventies with active or convalescent COVID-19. The CDR3 nucleotides read TGTGCCAGCCTACCTTTGACAGGTCTCTACGAGCAGTACTTC. Its translation: CASLPLTGLYEQYF.